A single sample gave rise to the 27 T cell receptor beta chains below, sequenced in a study of blood T cell repertoires in COVID-19. Here immunoSEQ multiplex PCR was the method, and the copy in TCRdb shows in-frame clones only, minus some. The repertoire holds more than 350,000 clones, with approximately 91% as singletons. Sample: PBMCs or T cells enriched from blood (not recorded which). The receptors come from a young woman who had been exposed to COVID-19.

The chain uses TRBV4-2 and TRBJ2-5; tentatively, D is TRBD2 (6 bases). CDR3 length equals 16 residues. Germline loops: CDR1 LGHNA, CDR2 YNFKEQ. The ends were cut back, 3 bases at V and 2 bases at J, with 16 bases in the middle. CDR3 sequence (DNA): TGTGCCAGCAGCCAGGTGCGGGGCGGTGTACAAGAGACCCAGTACTTC. Its translation is CASSQVRGGVQETQYF.

The chain joins TRBV6-5 to TRBJ1-4, with TRBD1 matching over 7 bases. CDR1 and CDR2 from the germline V gene are MNHEY and SVGAGI. This CDR3 has 14 amino acids. J lost 4 bases, V lost 6 bases, and 5 bases had no gene match. The CDR3 DNA sequence: TGTGCCAGCAGCGGAGGGGGCGGTAATGAAAAACTGTTTTTT. This encodes CASSGGGGNEKLFF.

The CDR3 coding sequence is TGTGCCAGCAGACCAGACAGGGCCAGTGAAGCTTTCTTT. This sequence encodes CASRPDRASEAFF. The gene calls are TRBV28 and TRBJ1-1, with 7 positions matching TRBD1. There are 13 residues in the CDR3. The trim removed 6 bases at V and 7 bases at J, leaving 8 bases unmatched. Germline CDR1 MDHEN, CDR2 SYDVKM.

The chain carries TRBV19 and TRBJ1-1; D unclear. Trimming took 1 base from V and 0 from J, leaving 3 bases between them. The CDR3 loop spans 13 amino acids. CDR1 and CDR2 from the germline V gene are LNHDA and SQIVND (reference sequence). The CDR3 protein is CASSIVMNTEAFF. The CDR3 DNA reads TGTGCCAGTAGTATAGTCATGAACACTGAAGCTTTCTTT.

This clone was detected once. The V and J genes are TRBV29-1 and TRBJ1-1; perhaps TRBD1 as D (6 bases). Germline assignment: CDR1 SQVTM and CDR2 ANQGSEA. The CDR3 loop spans 12 amino acids. Deletions cut 4 bases from V and 4 bases from J, with 10 bases between. The CDR3 nucleotides are TGCAGCGTTGGGGGGCTCGGCACTGAAGCTTTCTTT. Encoded protein: CSVGGLGTEAFF.

This clone has a handful of counts. The CDR3 protein is CASAVAGGTDTQYF. In nucleotides, the CDR3 is TGTGCCAGCGCTGTAGCGGGGGGGACAGATACGCAGTATTTT. This chain joins TRBV19 and TRBJ2-3; 11 bases agree with TRBD2. Trimming cost V 9 bases and J 3 bases; bases outside gene matches: 5. The germline V gene has CDR1 LNHDA and CDR2 SQIVND (reference sequence). This CDR3 region has 14 residues.

The rearrangement joins TRBV6-5 to TRBJ2-7; the match to TRBD2 covers 7 bases. Germline V gene lookup returns CDR1 MNHEY and CDR2 SVGAGI. The CDR3 is made up of 13 amino acids. Trimming cost V 6 bases and J 3 bases; bases outside gene matches: 5. The CDR3 nucleotides read TGTGCCAGCAGCGGTACTAGCGTCTACGAGCAGTACTTC. It translates to CASSGTSVYEQYF.

The rearrangement links TRBV18 to TRBJ2-7; TRBD1 matches at 10 bases. V dropped 3 bases and J dropped 2; count of bases not matched to a gene: 4. Germline V gene data show CDR1 as KGHSH and CDR2 as LQKENI. CDR3 size: 15 residues. The CDR3 bases are TGTGCCAGCTCACCGACCGGGACAGGGGCCTACGAGCAGTACTTC. Its protein product is CASSPTGTGAYEQYF.

The chain carries TRBV30 and TRBJ2-7, with 7 bases that match TRBD1. The germline V gene encodes CDR1 GTSNPN and CDR2 SVGIG (reference sequence). The CDR3 is 13 residues long. Trimming took 3 bases from V and 6 from J; bases not matched to a gene: 8. CDR3: CAWRGTGASEQYF. CDR3 nucleotide sequence: TGTGCCTGGAGAGGTACAGGGGCCAGCGAGCAGTACTTC.

This sequence joins TRBV2 and TRBJ1-5, with D unclear. Trimming shortened V by 0 bases and J by 7 bases, and 13 bases separated the two germline ends. Germline CDR1 SNHLY, CDR2 FYNNEI. This CDR3 is 15 amino acids long. The CDR3 region has the DNA TGTGCCAGCAGTGAAGCGCTTCGGGAGGGCCAGCCCCAGCATTTT. Its protein product is CASSEALREGQPQHF.

The chain has TRBV9 and TRBJ2-7; D is possibly TRBD2 (6 bases). CDR1 and CDR2 (germline): SGDLS, YYNGEE. V dropped 4 bases and J dropped 2 bases, with 13 bases sitting between them. This CDR3 comprises 14 residues. CDR3 bases: TGTGCCAGCAGCCTGGCGGGGACCACCTACGAGCAGTACTTC. Its translation: CASSLAGTTYEQYF.

This clone occurred once. The gene calls are TRBV5-1 and TRBJ2-1, with D tentatively TRBD2 (5 bases). The germline V and J ends were trimmed by 4 bases and 3 bases, with 17 bases remaining between them. The germline gives CDR1 SGHRS, CDR2 YFSETQ. There are 16 residues in the CDR3. CDR3 in amino acids: CASSINGLTDYNEQFF. DNA for the CDR3: TGCGCCAGCAGCATAAATGGACTGACGGACTACAATGAGCAGTTCTTC.

This clone appeared once. V usage is TRBV7-2 and J usage is TRBJ1-4; D possibly corresponds to TRBD1 (5 bases). The germline CDR1 and CDR2 sequences are SGHTA and FQGNSA. CDR3 length: 18 amino acids. V was trimmed by 5 bases and J by 0 bases, leaving 19 bases between them. CDR3 in DNA: TGTGCCAGCAGCCCTTTATTTACGGCGGGGGCAACTAATGAAAAACTGTTTTTT. It encodes CASSPLFTAGATNEKLFF.

This chain uses TRBV30 with TRBJ1-6; tentative D call: TRBD1 (6 bases). The CDR3 loop spans 14 amino acids. Germline V lookup: CDR1 GTSNPN, CDR2 SVGIG (reference sequence). V was cut by 2 bases and J by 9 bases, with 14 bases left in between. DNA of the CDR3: TGTGCCTGGAGTATAGGACAGTCGGGTTCACCCCTCCACTTT. The encoded protein is CAWSIGQSGSPLHF.

This chain connects TRBV11-2 to TRBJ2-3; D is undetermined. Germline V CDR1 and CDR2: SGHAT, FQNNGV. The CDR3 is 15 amino acids. Trimming left V 0 bases short and J 0 bases short, with 7 bases between. The CDR3 loop is CASSLEFSSTDTQYF. The CDR3 DNA is TGTGCCAGCAGCTTAGAGTTCTCCAGCACAGATACGCAGTATTTT. Complete variable domain (other parts from reference TRBV11-2 and TRBJ2-3): EAGVAQSPRYKIIEKRQSVAFWCNPISGHATLYWYQQILGQGPKLLIQFQNNGVVDDSQLPKDRFSAERLKGVDSTLKIQPAKLEDSAVYLCASSLEFSSTDTQYFGPGTRLTVL.

The J gene is TRBJ2-2, the V gene TRBV19; D is ambiguous. Germline lookup yields CDR1 LNHDA and CDR2 SQIVND (reference sequence). The CDR3 has 15 amino acids. The V gene lost 5 bases and the J gene lost 0 bases, with 10 bases spanning the gap. The CDR3 here is CASSAPTANTGELFF. CDR3 sequence (DNA): TGTGCCAGTAGTGCACCAACAGCGAACACCGGGGAGCTGTTTTTT.

The rearrangement joins TRBV7-2 to TRBJ1-1, with D uncertain. The germline CDR1 and CDR2 sequences are SGHTA and FQGNSA. The CDR3 runs to 15 residues. Trimming took 1 base from V and 1 from J, leaving 10 bases between them. The CDR3: CASSLVAEENTEAFF. CDR3 DNA sequence: TGTGCCAGCAGCTTAGTAGCAGAAGAGAACACTGAAGCTTTCTTT.

This chain connects TRBV7-8 to TRBJ2-7; TRBD2 aligns across 9 bases. This CDR3 is built from 17 residues. Germline V gene sequence: CDR1 SGHVS, CDR2 FQNEAQ. V gave up 6 bases and J gave up 0 bases; unmatched junction bases: 12. CDR3 loop: CASSKEGSGRSSYEQYF. CDR3 nucleotide sequence: TGTGCCAGCAGTAAAGAAGGGAGCGGGAGGAGCTCCTACGAGCAGTACTTC. The full variable domain, in which reference TRBV7-8 and TRBJ2-7 provide the parts outside the CDR3, is GAGVSQSPRYKVAKRGQDVALRCDPISGHVSLFWYQQALGQGPEFLTYFQNEAQLDKSGLPSDRFFAERPEGSVSTLKIQRTQQEDSAVYLCASSKEGSGRSSYEQYFGPGTRLTVT.

This chain uses TRBV7-2 with TRBJ1-3; D not certain. Germline CDR1 SGHTA, CDR2 FQGNSA. The CDR3 contains 15 residues. V was shortened by 5 bases and J by 0 bases, with 11 bases between the two germline ends. The CDR3 protein is CASSTLASSGNTIYF. Here the CDR3 DNA reads TGTGCCAGCAGCACGCTCGCCAGCTCTGGAAACACCATATATTTT.

The J gene is TRBJ1-1, the V gene TRBV5-4; 8 bases line up with TRBD1. V gave up 2 bases and J gave up 0 bases; unmatched junction bases: 6. Germline CDR1 SGHNT, CDR2 YYREEE (reference sequence). The CDR3 totals 16 residues. The CDR3, as DNA: TGTGCCAGCAGCTTCCGGACAGGGCGGATGAACACTGAAGCTTTCTTT. Protein sequence: CASSFRTGRMNTEAFF.

The chain recombines TRBV6-5 with TRBJ1-4, with D perhaps matching TRBD1 (6 bases). V gave up 5 bases and J gave up 9 bases, with 16 bases separating them. The length of the CDR3 is 14 residues. The germline V gene encodes CDR1 MNHEY and CDR2 SVGAGI. The CDR3 loop is CASSPLGQLKKLFF. CDR3 nucleotides: TGTGCCAGCAGTCCACTCGGACAGTTAAAAAAACTGTTTTTT.

The rearrangement links TRBV4-2 to TRBJ2-1; D might be TRBD1 (5 bases). The CDR3 length is 16 residues. Per germline, CDR1 LGHNA and CDR2 YNFKEQ. V lost 4 bases and J lost 0, with 13 bases in between. The CDR3 bases are TGTGCCAGCAGCCCCGAAACCACAGGCTCCTACAATGAGCAGTTCTTC. Translation: CASSPETTGSYNEQFF.

This rearrangement joins TRBV24-1 to TRBJ2-7; 10 bases match TRBD1. Unmatched junction bases numbered 2, after V lost 6 bases and J lost 4 bases. The CDR3 contains 13 residues. Germline CDR1 is KGHDR and CDR2 is SFDVKD. CDR3 sequence reads: CATSWGQGYEQYF. The DNA of the CDR3 is TGTGCCACCAGTTGGGGACAGGGGTACGAGCAGTACTTC.

The chain uses TRBV6-6 and TRBJ2-7; tentative D call: TRBD2 (5 bases). V lost 5 bases to trimming and J lost 6 bases, with 11 bases between them. The CDR3 runs to 12 residues. Germline V gives CDR1 MNHNY, CDR2 SVGAGI (reference sequence). The CDR3 protein is CASSDRTAEQYF. CDR3 bases: TGTGCCAGCAGTGATAGGACTGCCGAGCAGTACTTC.

The CDR3 here is CASRLDRAGYGYTF. CDR3 nucleotides: TGTGCCAGCAGATTGGACAGGGCAGGATATGGCTACACCTTC. The gene calls are TRBV6-5 and TRBJ1-2; 8 bases line up with TRBD1. This CDR3 is 14 amino acids long. Looked up from germline, CDR1 is MNHEY and CDR2 is SVGAGI. J gave up 5 bases and V 6 bases, and 8 bases lay outside the gene matches.

The chain links TRBV14 to TRBJ1-2; D gene ambiguous. Germline CDR1 and CDR2: SGHDN and FVKESK. The CDR3 is 13 amino acids. Trimming cost V 2 bases and J 7 bases, with 11 bases left between them. CDR3 nucleotides: TGTGCCAGCAGCCAACAGGATCGGATTGGCTACACCTTC. Translating it yields CASSQQDRIGYTF.

The genes are TRBV19 and TRBJ1-4; TRBD1 aligns across 10 bases. V lost 4 bases and J lost 2; bases outside the gene matches: 7. CDR1 is LNHDA and CDR2 is SQIVND in the germline V gene (reference sequence). The CDR3 is 17 residues long. The CDR3 loop reads CASSTRDRGITNEKLFF. CDR3 nucleotide sequence: TGTGCCAGTAGTACCCGGGACAGGGGAATCACTAATGAAAAACTGTTTTTT.